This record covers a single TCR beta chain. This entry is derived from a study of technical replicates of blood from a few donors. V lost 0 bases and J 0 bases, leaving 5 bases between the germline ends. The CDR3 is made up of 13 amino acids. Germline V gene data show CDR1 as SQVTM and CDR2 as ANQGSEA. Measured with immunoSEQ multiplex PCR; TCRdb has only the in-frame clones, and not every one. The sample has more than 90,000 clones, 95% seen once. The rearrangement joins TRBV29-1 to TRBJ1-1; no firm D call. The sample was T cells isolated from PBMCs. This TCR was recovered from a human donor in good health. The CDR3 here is CSVEDPMNTEAFF. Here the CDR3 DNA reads TGCAGCGTTGAAGACCCTATGAACACTGAAGCTTTCTTT.